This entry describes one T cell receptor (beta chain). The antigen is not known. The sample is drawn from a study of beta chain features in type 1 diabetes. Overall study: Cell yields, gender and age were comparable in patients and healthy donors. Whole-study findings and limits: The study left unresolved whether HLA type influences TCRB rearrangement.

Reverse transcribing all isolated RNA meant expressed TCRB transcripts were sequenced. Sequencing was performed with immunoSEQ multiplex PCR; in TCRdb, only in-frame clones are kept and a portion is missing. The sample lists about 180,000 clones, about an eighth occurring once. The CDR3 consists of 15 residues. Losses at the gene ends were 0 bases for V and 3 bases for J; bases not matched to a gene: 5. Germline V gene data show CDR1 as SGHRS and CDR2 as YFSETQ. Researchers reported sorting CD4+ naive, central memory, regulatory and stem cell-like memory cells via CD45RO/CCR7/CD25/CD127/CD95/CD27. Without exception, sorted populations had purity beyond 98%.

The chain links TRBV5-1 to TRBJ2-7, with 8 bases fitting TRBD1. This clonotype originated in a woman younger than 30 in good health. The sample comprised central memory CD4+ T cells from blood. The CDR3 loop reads CASSLARTGYYEQYF. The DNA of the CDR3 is TGCGCCAGCAGCTTGGCCCGGACAGGGTACTACGAGCAGTACTTC.